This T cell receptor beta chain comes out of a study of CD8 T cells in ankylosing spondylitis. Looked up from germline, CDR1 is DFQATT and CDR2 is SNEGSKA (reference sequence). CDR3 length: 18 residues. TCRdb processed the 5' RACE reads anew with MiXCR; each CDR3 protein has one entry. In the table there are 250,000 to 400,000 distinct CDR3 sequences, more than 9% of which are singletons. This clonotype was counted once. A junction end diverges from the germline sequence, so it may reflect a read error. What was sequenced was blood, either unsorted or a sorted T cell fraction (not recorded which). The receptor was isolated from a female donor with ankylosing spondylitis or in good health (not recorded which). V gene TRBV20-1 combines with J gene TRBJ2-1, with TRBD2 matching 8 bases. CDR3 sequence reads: CCARAFSGGRGRGNEQFF. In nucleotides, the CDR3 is TGCTGTGCTAGAGCCTTTTCGGGGGGGAGGGGGAGGGGCAATGAGCAGTTCTTC.